One and the same sample provided the 23 T cell receptor beta chains below, sequenced in a study of blood T cell repertoires in COVID-19. TCRdb's copy holds only in-frame clones and misses some; the assay was immunoSEQ multiplex PCR. The table has over 250,000 clones, 70% to 90% seen once. The sample comprised peripheral blood. All receptors derive from a woman aged 70-85 years with acute or convalescent COVID-19.

This clone appeared many times. The rearrangement links TRBV19 to TRBJ1-5; D may be TRBD1 (6 bases). Germline V CDR1 and CDR2: LNHDA, SQIVND (reference sequence). This CDR3 spans 18 amino acids. Trimming shortened V by 5 bases and J by 2 bases, and 22 bases separated the two germline ends. The CDR3 nucleotides read TGTGCCAGTAGTCTTAGGCAACCCGGGGGGCAAGGCAATCAGCCCCAGCATTTT. It translates to CASSLRQPGGQGNQPQHF.

The V call is TRBV4-1, the J call TRBJ1-3; D is ambiguous. Trimming took off 4 bases at V and 0 bases at J, with 16 bases between the two ends. The germline gives CDR1 MGHRA, CDR2 YSYEKL. The length of the CDR3 is 17 residues. CDR3 residues: CASSPPTTLSSGNTIYF. The DNA for the CDR3 is TGCGCCAGCAGCCCTCCAACGACATTAAGCTCTGGAAACACCATATATTTT.

The chain is built from TRBV6-6 and TRBJ1-6, with D unresolved. With 4 bases removed from V and 6 bases from J, the gap between germline ends came to 13 bases. The CDR3 is made up of 15 amino acids. CDR1 MNHNY and CDR2 SVGAGI come from the germline V gene (reference sequence). In DNA, the CDR3 is TGTGCCAGCAGTTTTAGTGTAGTCGGTAATTCACCCCTCCACTTT. Protein product: CASSFSVVGNSPLHF.

CDR3 coding DNA: TGTGCTAGTGCCAAGCGGGGTTCCTACAATGAGCAGTTCTTC. This encodes CASAKRGSYNEQFF. The J gene is TRBJ2-1, the V gene TRBV12-5, with 7 bases lining up with TRBD2. V shed 7 bases, J shed 1 base, and the junction held 4 bases outside the gene matches. This CDR3 region has 14 residues. CDR1 LGHNT and CDR2 FRNRAP come from the germline V gene.

The chain employs TRBV7-9 and TRBJ2-2, with 11 bases matching TRBD1. This CDR3 has 17 amino acids. Germline CDR1 reads SEHNR; CDR2 reads FQNEAQ (reference sequence). V was pared by 0 bases and J by 4 bases, with 4 bases of the junction left unmatched. The CDR3 DNA follows: TGTGCCAGCAGCTTAGCTACCGGGACAGGGGGCACCGGGGAGCTGTTTTTT. Protein sequence: CASSLATGTGGTGELFF.

This clone was recorded a few times. This chain connects TRBV2 to TRBJ1-5; a weak D match, TRBD1 (5 bases). The germline V gene has CDR1 SNHLY and CDR2 FYNNEI. The CDR3 extends over 15 amino acids. V lost 3 bases and J 3 bases, leaving 12 bases between the germline ends. The chain's CDR3 is CASSEGRAVNQPQHF. CDR3 coding DNA: TGTGCCAGCAGTGAGGGCAGGGCAGTCAATCAGCCCCAGCATTTT. Looking up the rest from reference TRBV2 and TRBJ1-5 gives the full variable domain: EPEVTQTPSHQVTQMGQEVILRCVPISNHLYFYWYRQILGQKVEFLVSFYNNEISEKSEIFDDQFSVERPDGSNFTLKIRSTKLEDSAMYFCASSEGRAVNQPQHFGDGTRLSIL.

This chain uses TRBV19 with TRBJ1-6, with 7 nucleotides matching TRBD1. This CDR3 spans 15 amino acids. V dropped 7 bases and J dropped 9; count of bases not matched to a gene: 12. Germline assignment: CDR1 LNHDA and CDR2 SQIVND (reference sequence). CDR3 amino acids: CASTIGTVEGSPLHF. In DNA form, the CDR3 reads TGTGCCAGTACTATCGGGACAGTGGAAGGTTCACCCCTCCACTTT.

This chain joins TRBV6-4 and TRBJ1-2, with D possibly matching TRBD1 (6 bases). CDR1 and CDR2 from the germline V gene are MRHNA and SNTAGT. V lost 6 bases and J lost 7, with 21 bases in between. The CDR3 runs to 15 residues. The CDR3 DNA follows: TGTGCCAGCAGGGAAGTGGGGAACAGGGCTGCTGGCTACACCTTC. Translated: CASREVGNRAAGYTF.

The chain is built from TRBV11-3 and TRBJ2-3, with 12 nucleotides matching TRBD1. There are 16 residues in the CDR3. With V trimmed by 4 bases and J by 2 bases, 4 bases remained unmatched. CDR1 is SGHNT and CDR2 is YENEEA in the germline V gene. The CDR3 bases are TGTGCCAGCAGCTCGGGACAGGGGGCCCACACAGATACGCAGTATTTT. Its protein is CASSSGQGAHTDTQYF.

In this sample, this clone turned up once. This sample includes further DNA sequences coding for the same CDR3. The rearrangement uses TRBV2 and TRBJ1-3; D gene uncertain. The length of the CDR3 is 14 residues. Germline values: CDR1 SNHLY, CDR2 FYNNEI. V was pared by 7 bases and J by 0 bases, with 10 bases between. As DNA, the CDR3 is TGTGCCAGCATACGCGGGAACTCTGGAAACACCATATATTTT. Encoded protein: CASIRGNSGNTIYF.

V usage is TRBV5-1 and J usage is TRBJ2-5, with 7 bases lining up with TRBD1. Germline V gene data show CDR1 as SGHRS and CDR2 as YFSETQ. Trimming cost V 5 bases and J 4 bases; bases outside gene matches: 8. This CDR3 comprises 14 residues. The CDR3 coding sequence is TGCGCCAGCAGTTCGACAGGGACGGGAGAGACCCAGTACTTC. Translated: CASSSTGTGETQYF.

This clone was counted once. The chain uses TRBV7-3 and TRBJ2-6; possibly TRBD2 for D (6 bases). The CDR3 loop spans 15 amino acids. The V end lost 2 bases, the J end lost 2 bases, and 7 bases lay between the germline ends. In germline, CDR1 is SGHTA, CDR2 FQGTGA. The CDR3: CASSLGGAGANVLTF. The CDR3 nucleotides are TGTGCCAGCAGCTTAGGCGGGGCTGGGGCCAACGTCCTGACTTTC. Filled out from reference TRBV7-3 and TRBJ2-6, the complete variable domain reads GAGVSQTPSNKVTEKGKYVELRCDPISGHTALYWYRQSLGQGPEFLIYFQGTGAADDSGLPNDRFFAVRPEGSVSTLKIQRTERGDSAVYLCASSLGGAGANVLTFGAGSRLTVL.

This chain connects TRBV5-1 to TRBJ2-3, with TRBD2 matching over 9 bases. The CDR3 is made up of 15 amino acids. V shed 2 bases, J shed 2 bases, and the junction held 3 bases outside the gene matches. Germline V gives CDR1 SGHRS, CDR2 YFSETQ. DNA for the CDR3: TGCGCCAGCAGCTTAACTAGCGGGTACACAGATACGCAGTATTTT. Protein product: CASSLTSGYTDTQYF.

V is TRBV5-5 and J is TRBJ1-4, with D hard to call. The CDR3 totals 15 residues. Per the germline V gene, CDR1 is SGHKS and CDR2 is YYEKEE (reference sequence). V lost 0 bases to trimming and J lost 0 bases, with 6 bases between them. The CDR3 protein is CASSLVSATNEKLFF. CDR3 coding DNA: TGTGCCAGCAGCTTGGTGTCAGCAACTAATGAAAAACTGTTTTTT. Full variable domain (remainder filled in from reference TRBV5-5 and TRBJ1-4): DAGVTQSPTHLIKTRGQQVTLRCSPISGHKSVSWYQQVLGQGPQFIFQYYEKEERGRGNFPDRFSARQFPNYSSELNVNALLLGDSALYLCASSLVSATNEKLFFGSGTQLSVL.

CDR3 in DNA: TGTGCCAGCAGCCCGATCAGGACAGGCAACTATGGCTACACCTTC. This gives the protein CASSPIRTGNYGYTF. The rearrangement uses TRBV7-9 and TRBJ1-2, with TRBD1 matching 7 bases. After removal of 5 bases from V and 2 bases from J, the junction contained 8 bases not matched to a gene. The germline V gene has CDR1 SEHNR and CDR2 FQNEAQ (reference sequence). The CDR3 spans 15 residues.

The chain links TRBV18 to TRBJ2-7, with D tentatively TRBD1 (5 bases). From germline, CDR1 is KGHSH and CDR2 LQKENI. V lost 1 base and J lost 3, with 7 bases in between. CDR3 length: 13 residues. The CDR3 spells CASSPQGHYEQYF. The DNA for the CDR3 is TGTGCCAGCTCACCACAGGGGCACTACGAGCAGTACTTC.

This chain links TRBV7-3 with TRBJ2-5; possibly TRBD2 for D (6 bases). Trimming removed 1 base from V and 3 bases from J, with 6 bases in between. CDR1 is SGHTA and CDR2 is FQGTGA in the germline V gene. The CDR3 is 13 residues long. For the CDR3, the DNA is TGTGCCAGCAGCTTAAGCGGGGAAGAGACCCAGTACTTC. The encoded protein is CASSLSGEETQYF. Complete variable domain (other parts from reference TRBV7-3 and TRBJ2-5): GAGVSQTPSNKVTEKGKYVELRCDPISGHTALYWYRQSLGQGPEFLIYFQGTGAADDSGLPNDRFFAVRPEGSVSTLKIQRTERGDSAVYLCASSLSGEETQYFGPGTRLLVL.

This chain connects TRBV12-3 or TRBV12-4 to TRBJ2-3; D may be TRBD2 (5 bases). This CDR3 region has 12 residues. V was clipped by 6 bases and J by 6 bases, with 10 bases between them. CDR3 sequence reads: CASSRRADTQYF. Written as DNA, the CDR3 is TGTGCCAGCAGCCGGCGGGCCGATACGCAGTATTTT.

The chain links TRBV7-9 to TRBJ1-6; D is possibly TRBD1 (6 bases). This CDR3 is built from 14 residues. Germline assignment: CDR1 SEHNR and CDR2 FQNEAQ (reference sequence). Between the trimmed V and J ends, which lost 0 bases and 11 bases, there was a span of 11 bases. This CDR3 reads CASSLARGPTPLHF. CDR3 nucleotides: TGTGCCAGCAGCTTAGCGCGGGGGCCTACACCCCTCCACTTT.

V gene TRBV6-5 combines with J gene TRBJ1-4, with TRBD1 matching over 10 bases. Germline values: CDR1 MNHEY, CDR2 SVGAGI. This CDR3 region has 16 residues. With 3 bases clipped from V and 2 bases from J, the junction kept 3 bases outside the gene matches. The CDR3 DNA is TGTGCCAGCAGTTATAGGACAGGGGGGACTAATGAAAAACTGTTTTTT. Protein product: CASSYRTGGTNEKLFF.

This chain connects TRBV5-6 to TRBJ1-2, with 7 bases aligning to TRBD1. The length of the CDR3 is 17 residues. Germline V gives CDR1 SGHDT, CDR2 YYEEEE. J gave up 0 bases and V 4 bases, and 12 bases lay outside the gene matches. The CDR3 DNA is TGTGCCAGCAGCCCACGGACAGGTCTCAGTTCTAACTATGGCTACACCTTC. It yields the protein CASSPRTGLSSNYGYTF.

The chain is built from TRBV27 and TRBJ2-1, with D possibly being TRBD2 (7 bases). This CDR3 comprises 13 residues. Germline V gene sequence: CDR1 MNHEY, CDR2 SMNVEV (reference sequence). Trimming pared 3 bases from V and 10 bases from J, leaving 13 bases between. The CDR3 nucleotides are TGTGCCAGCAGTTTTAAGGGGGGGAGGGAGCAGTTCTTC. It encodes CASSFKGGREQFF.

This clone was picked up a small number of times. The chain couples TRBV3-1 (or the pseudogene TRBV3-2) to TRBJ2-1; TRBD1 aligns across 10 bases. Germline lookup yields CDR1 LGHDT and CDR2 YNNKEL (reference sequence). CDR3 length equals 18 residues. The trim removed 1 base at V and 1 base at J, leaving 7 bases unmatched. CDR3 coding DNA: TGTGCCAGCAGCCAAGGGACAGGGGGTAGGTCATCCTACAATGAGCAGTTCTTC. This translates into CASSQGTGGRSSYNEQFF.